The T cell receptor beta chain under discussion was sequenced for a study of cytomegalovirus exposure and HLA in healthy donors. Findings of the study overall: No immune exposure information besides CMV serostatus was available. The number of N-insertions in an Asian-associated ancestry cluster was reportedly below the 666-donor mean in a later analysis.

As to this clone: Antigen unknown.

The primer mix had 60 Vbeta and 13 Jbeta primers. Using immunoSEQ multiplex PCR, the repertoire was profiled, and TCRdb retains in-frame clones only, with some absent. The sample contains 85,000 to 130,000 clones, roughly 75% of which appear only once. The sample consisted of PBMCs. This clonotype originated in a woman aged 18-29 years in good health and CMV-seropositive.

The chain's CDR3 is CASSVEKDGLYGYTF. For the CDR3, the DNA is TGTGCCAGCAGCGTAGAAAAGGATGGGCTTTATGGCTACACCTTC. The V and J genes are TRBV9 and TRBJ1-2, with D hard to call. V was cut by 0 bases and J by 5 bases, with 14 bases left in between. This CDR3 has 15 residues. In germline, CDR1 is SGDLS, CDR2 YYNGEE.